This T cell receptor beta chain is from a study of cytomegalovirus exposure and HLA in healthy donors (dated by TCRdb to 2016 to 2017). For the wider study: An earlier analysis of fewer than 750 of the donors reported 276 Gb of sequence data and approximately 120 million unique TCR beta sequences obtained from roughly 180 million T cells. About 300 gigabases of sequencing data and 70 million to 85 million unique TCR sequences were included in an early release covering 550 to 650 HLA-typed donors. Among the roughly 380 genotyped donors, approximately 81% belonged to the genetic ancestry cluster associated with self-reported Caucasian donors. The aim of the study was to test whether cataloging public T cell receptors could identify signatures of past pathogen exposure. The study profiled the T cell repertoires of more than 500 subjects by immunosequencing and related them to cytomegalovirus serostatus. In addition to the first cohort of around 670 subjects, a separate validation cohort of over 90 different subjects was used. To predict cytomegalovirus infection status, the study combined high-throughput TCR immunosequencing, statistical association of individual TCRs with disease status, and machine learning. A later analysis re-analyzed previously published TCR beta repertoires from 666 donors and added high-resolution HLA genotyping to study TCR occurrence patterns. The later analysis used no new phenotypic data to find candidate immune exposures, relying instead on TCR beta sequences and their occurrence across donors. In an earlier analysis of 550 to 700 of the donors, high-throughput TCR beta sequencing was used to judge whether each TCR beta V gene segment behaved as functional or pseudogenic. Donor age, sex, ethnicity and CMV serostatus were compiled together with the repertoire data. Genome-wide SNP genotypes for about three fifths of the roughly 670 donors were used in a later genetic analysis, which treated that subset as a discovery cohort. Every discovery cohort repertoire had been produced on one sequencing platform. Class I and class II HLA loci were covered by the typing at four-digit resolution. The number of typed donors differed by locus: 629-630 for A, B, C, DRB1 and DQB1; some 500 for DQA1; 606 for DPA1; and around 450 for DPB1. Roughly 5 DR-DQ haplotypes were handled as single units for association and clustering because linkage in the cohort was strong. Among about 400 genotyped donors of the cohort, an average of around 220,000 unique TCR beta nucleotide sequences was sequenced per donor, of which roughly 17% were non-productive. Results and caveats for the whole study, not just this receptor: In a later analysis, TCR association rates were found to vary across HLA loci, with the most associated TCRs seen for DRB1 alleles and the fewest for HLA-C alleles. Only TCR beta chains were sequenced in this cohort, and the absence of alpha or paired-chain data limited detectable features. The study gave a list of around 170 TCR beta chains associated with cytomegalovirus. CMV serostatus was the only immune exposure information available for the cohort. Sequencing depth was assumed to be roughly uniform across donors in the presence/absence analyses, though that assumption may not hold. Because the 87-base-pair reads could not distinguish some IMGT-functional V segments, including TRBV6-2 and TRBV6-3, those segments were excluded. Across donors, most TCR sequences were observed very rarely, whereas some public TCRs were present in many individuals. Linkage disequilibrium might explain the correlated functional status among segregating V segments, but an unknown experimental factor could not be ruled out. The sequencing pipeline was judged likely to have produced a cluster of highly shared sequence variants as a technical artifact. According to a later genetic analysis, donors in an Asian-associated ancestry cluster had fewer N-insertions in productive TCRs than the approximately 650-donor mean. A later analysis found that HLA-associated TCR beta chains were more clonally expanded and had lower generation probabilities than equally common non-associated chains. Because HLA typing was missing for some donors at each locus, association tests included only the typed subset. Most CMV-associated TCR beta chains appeared to be HLA-restricted in a later analysis, and the HLA associations seemed to be driven largely by CMV exposure. A later analysis reported that several top co-occurrence clusters appeared linked to parvovirus B19, influenza, CMV and Epstein-Barr virus. Because counts were too low, seventeen rarely observed V segments, including chromosome 9 orphons, were left out of the earlier analysis of 587 of the donors. In a later genetic analysis, a missense DCLRE1C variant was associated with V-gene and J-gene trimming of TCR beta chains, and the association was replicated in an independent cohort. A further reported finding was that TCR beta sequences accurately predicted the HLA-A and HLA-B alleles for most subjects in the first cohort. The classifier was reported to diagnose cytomegalovirus status with high specificity and sensitivity in both the original cohort and the validation cohort. In a later analysis, over 15,000 TCR beta sequences were associated with specific HLA alleles at a false discovery rate of 0.05. In vitro tests confirmed that a few of the cytomegalovirus-associated TCR beta chains recognize cytomegalovirus antigens. The authors suggested that the approach could potentially be generalized to other disease states and immunological phenotypes. Broadly in line with IMGT annotations, most TCR beta V segments showed up in productive rearrangements about 90% or about 30% of the time in an earlier analysis of about 500 of the donors. When HLA alleles, especially DR and DQ, strongly co-occurred, attributing TCR associations to individual alleles was difficult.

V loses 2 bases, J loses 3 bases, and the germline ends lie 5 bases apart. The CDR3 runs 12 residues from the cysteine to the phenylalanine. The kept DNA is CDR3 alone, 36 bases in frame from the first base. CDR1 and CDR2 were assigned from the germline V gene (reference sequence) as PRHDT and FYEKMQ. The cohort was made up of approximately 670 healthy bone marrow donors. At the time of sampling, all cohort members were nominally healthy, though unrecorded immune exposures were likely present. The donor was CMV seronegative and was included in the group of a few hundred seronegative cohort members. A peripheral blood sample was provided by each donor, and peripheral blood mononuclear cells were used for TCR beta sequencing. The Qiagen DNeasy Blood Extraction Kit was used to extract genomic DNA from the blood cell samples. Notes on this clone: Its antigen remains unidentified. No much larger clonotype is one base removed from it; base qualities were not supplied.

The library was prepared using the immunoSEQ multiplex PCR assay. A mixture of 60 forward primers for TCR Vbeta segments and 13 reverse primers for TCR Jbeta segments was used in the multiplex PCR. Amplification of the CDR3 region of rearranged TCR beta genes was performed with a multiplex PCR assay on genomic DNA. The amplified TCR beta libraries were sequenced on the Illumina HiSeq System as 87-base-pair reads. In the authors' own workflow: A later analysis counted some 74 million unique TCR beta chains across the approximately 700 repertoires, and about 10 million of these chains were shared by at least two donors. Raw reads were error-corrected and collapsed into unique sequences by a nearest-neighbor algorithm in which closely related sequences were merged to remove PCR and sequencing errors. To assign V, D and J gene segments, CDR3 sequences were aligned to IMGT reference sequences. For a sequence to be retained, a match of at least six nucleotides to both a V gene segment and a J gene segment was required. A rearrangement counted as productive if the CDR3 had no stop codons and remained in frame with V and J, and every other rearrangement counted as non-productive. Following IMGT convention, CDR3 was defined as the stretch from the second conserved V-encoded cysteine up to the conserved J-encoded phenylalanine. The earlier analysis of some 600 of the donors excluded sequences that lacked an unambiguous match to a single V gene segment. In an earlier analysis of 587 of the donors, V segments were called functional above 56.7% productive rearrangements and were called segregating when the between-donor standard deviation exceeded 5%. A statistical classification framework was built to diagnose cytomegalovirus status from the catalog of TCR beta chain sequences. In a later analysis, V and J genes were assigned by comparing TCR nucleotide sequences against IMGT/GENE-DB human TR gene sequences. Using the TCRdist pipeline, a later analysis assigned CDR3 sequences along with most-parsimonious VDJ recombination scenarios. A later analysis defined each TCR beta chain by its CDR3 amino acid sequence plus V-gene family, and excluded reads lacking a unique V-gene family. To address suspected cross-contamination and a sequencing artifact, a later analysis removed over 500 highly shared, low-generation-probability nucleotide sequences. A later analysis calculated a clonal expansion index for each public chain from normalized within-repertoire ranks of inferred template counts. Generation probabilities in a later analysis came from a VDJ recombination model fitted to out-of-frame rearrangements, and those results were checked against IGoR. A later analysis scored TCR-TCR, TCR-HLA and TCR-CMV co-occurrence with hypergeometric tests, applying a repertoire-size bias correction to TCR pairs. To estimate false discovery rates, a later analysis permuted the HLA or CMV assignments 20 times. In a later analysis, co-occurring TCRs were grouped with DBSCAN, and TCRdist sequence similarity was added when clustering was performed within HLA-allele-positive subsets. Repertoires with fewer than 30,000 or more than 120,000 public chains, plus five repertoires with anomalous nucleotide sharing, were excluded from co-occurrence clustering. This is the immuneACCESS table as TCRdb keeps it, with only in-frame sequences that have V and J called. A part of the clones is gone; compared with another copy, unresolved V genes explain less than half, and the rest is unexplained. V and J calls and clone size are those listed in that table; D and trimming were worked out from the DNA. A total of 100,000 or so clones appear in this sample, around four fifths of them only once. Jointly, the top ten make up roughly 1.3% of the sample.

The rearrangement joined TRBV13 to TRBJ2-7, with an unclear D gene assignment. This receptor was taken from a young man in good health and CMV-seronegative. The sample consisted of PBMCs. Here the CDR3 is given as CASSLSHYEQYF. The bases are TGTGCCAGCAGCTTATCCCACTACGAGCAGTACTTC. Reference TRBV13 and TRBJ2-7 genes cover what lies past the CDR3, so the full variable domain is AAGVIQSPRHLIKEKRETATLKCYPIPRHDTVYWYQQGPGQDPQFLISFYEKMQSDKGSIPDRFSAQQFSDYHSELNMSSLELGDSALYFCASSLSHYEQYFGPGTRLTVT.